The rows below give T cell receptor beta chains drawn from one sample of a study of CD8 T cells in Susac syndrome. TCRdb reprocessed the immunoSEQ multiplex PCR reads with MiXCR, giving one entry per CDR3 protein. The table includes approximately 230,000 distinct CDR3 sequences, over 85% detected once. Specimen: CD4+ T cells from PBMCs. The receptor set was obtained from a human donor with multiple sclerosis. CDR3s include the opening cysteine and the closing phenylalanine or tryptophan. The order of the fields is J gene, D gene, V gene, clone size, CDR3 protein, CDR3 DNA. A D gene is named only where the DNA matches it firmly. The size of a clone is reported for some rows only, either as once, few or many, or as a class for expanded clones.

j_call: TRBJ2-1; d_call: NA; v_call: TRBV18; clone_size: NA; cdr3_aa: CASSHDPQNEQFF; cdr3_nt: TGTGCCAGCTCACATGACCCCCAGAATGAGCAGTTCTTC
j_call: TRBJ2-6; d_call: NA; v_call: TRBV30; clone_size: NA; cdr3_aa: CAWSGTPSPGANVLTF; cdr3_nt: TGTGCCTGGAGTGGGACTCCGTCCCCTGGGGCCAACGTCCTGACTTTC
j_call: TRBJ1-5; d_call: NA; v_call: TRBV3-1; clone_size: once; cdr3_aa: CASSQVGGRSPYSNQPQHF; cdr3_nt: TGTGCCAGCAGCCAAGTTGGGGGGCGATCCCCTTATAGCAATCAGCCCCAGCATTTT
j_call: TRBJ2-4; d_call: NA; v_call: TRBV6-1; clone_size: NA; cdr3_aa: CASSEGRLIAKNIQYF; cdr3_nt: TGTGCCAGCAGTGAAGGAAGACTTATAGCCAAAAACATTCAGTACTTC
j_call: TRBJ1-2; d_call: TRBD1; v_call: TRBV6-2/TRBV6-3; clone_size: NA; cdr3_aa: CASSYSGLDRVFFDTF; cdr3_nt: TGTGCCAGCAGTTACTCGGGACTGGACAGGGTGTTTTTCGACACCTTC
j_call: TRBJ2-3; d_call: TRBD2; v_call: TRBV6-5; clone_size: NA; cdr3_aa: CASSSRTSGTTDTQYF; cdr3_nt: TGTGCCAGCAGTTCGAGGACTAGCGGGACTACAGATACGCAGTATTTT
j_call: TRBJ2-2; d_call: TRBD1; v_call: TRBV5-1; clone_size: NA; cdr3_aa: CASSLVPRGRPGELFF; cdr3_nt: TGCGCCAGCAGCTTGGTGCCCAGGGGGCGCCCCGGGGAGCTGTTTTTT
j_call: TRBJ2-5; d_call: NA; v_call: TRBV21-1; clone_size: NA; cdr3_aa: CASSKIPPRDRGQETQYF; cdr3_nt: TGTGCCAGCAGCAAAATACCCCCTCGGGACAGAGGACAAGAGACCCAGTACTTC
j_call: TRBJ2-1; d_call: NA; v_call: TRBV20-1; clone_size: once; cdr3_aa: CSARGGSSTNEQFF; cdr3_nt: TGCAGTGCTAGAGGGGGATCTTCTACAAATGAGCAGTTCTTC
j_call: TRBJ2-1; d_call: TRBD1; v_call: TRBV24-1; clone_size: NA; cdr3_aa: CATSDRGQGSGFEQFF; cdr3_nt: TGTGCCACCAGTGACCGCGGACAGGGATCCGGGTTTGAGCAGTTCTTC
j_call: TRBJ1-2; d_call: TRBD1; v_call: TRBV6-5; clone_size: once; cdr3_aa: CASSYPGQALDGYTF; cdr3_nt: TGTGCCAGCAGTTACCCGGGACAGGCGCTCGATGGCTACACCTTC
j_call: TRBJ2-1; d_call: TRBD1; v_call: TRBV28; clone_size: NA; cdr3_aa: CASSFSGQGYNEQFF; cdr3_nt: TGTGCCAGCAGTTTTTCGGGACAGGGCTACAATGAGCAGTTCTTC
j_call: TRBJ1-1; d_call: NA; v_call: TRBV5-1; clone_size: once; cdr3_aa: CASSFQEQNTEAFF; cdr3_nt: TGCGCCAGCAGCTTTCAGGAGCAGAACACTGAAGCTTTCTTT
j_call: TRBJ2-5; d_call: NA; v_call: TRBV20-1; clone_size: NA; cdr3_aa: CSARSGSNQETQYF; cdr3_nt: TGCAGTGCTAGGAGCGGGTCTAACCAAGAGACCCAGTACTTC
j_call: TRBJ1-5; d_call: NA; v_call: TRBV28; clone_size: NA; cdr3_aa: CASTAGGAIDSNQPQHF; cdr3_nt: TGTGCCAGCACCGCCGGGGGGGCTATAGATAGCAATCAGCCCCAGCATTTT
j_call: TRBJ1-5; d_call: NA; v_call: TRBV10-2; clone_size: NA; cdr3_aa: CASSEGGHQPQHF; cdr3_nt: TGCGCCAGCAGTGAAGGTGGGCATCAGCCCCAGCATTTT
j_call: TRBJ2-7; d_call: TRBD1; v_call: TRBV4-1; clone_size: NA; cdr3_aa: CASSAPDRGSYEQYF; cdr3_nt: TGCGCCAGCAGCGCCCCGGACAGGGGGTCCTACGAGCAGTACTTC
j_call: TRBJ2-5; d_call: NA; v_call: TRBV5-1; clone_size: NA; cdr3_aa: CASSLTLGAQETQYF; cdr3_nt: TGCGCCAGCAGCTTGACCCTGGGGGCCCAAGAGACCCAGTACTTC
j_call: TRBJ2-7; d_call: TRBD1; v_call: TRBV15; clone_size: NA; cdr3_aa: CATSRGQGSIYEQYF; cdr3_nt: TGTGCCACCAGCAGAGGACAGGGCTCGATCTACGAGCAGTACTTC
j_call: TRBJ2-3; d_call: TRBD2; v_call: TRBV3-1; clone_size: NA; cdr3_aa: CASSPLGGGPSGTQYF; cdr3_nt: TGTGCCAGCAGCCCCCTGGGCGGGGGGCCCTCGGGTACGCAGTATTTT
j_call: TRBJ1-5; d_call: TRBD1; v_call: TRBV30; clone_size: NA; cdr3_aa: CAWSVHGGQVGNQPQHF; cdr3_nt: TGTGCCTGGAGTGTGCATGGCGGACAGGTGGGCAATCAGCCCCAGCATTTT
j_call: TRBJ2-2; d_call: NA; v_call: TRBV19; clone_size: NA; cdr3_aa: CASSNTGSGELFF; cdr3_nt: TGTGCCAGTAGTAATACAGGGTCCGGGGAGCTGTTTTTT
j_call: TRBJ1-6; d_call: NA; v_call: TRBV19; clone_size: NA; cdr3_aa: CASSPRDGQGSPLHF; cdr3_nt: TGTGCCAGTAGTCCCCGGGACGGACAAGGTTCACCCCTCCACTTT
j_call: TRBJ1-2; d_call: NA; v_call: TRBV19; clone_size: NA; cdr3_aa: CASSIPTTGTDGYTF; cdr3_nt: TGTGCCAGTAGTATCCCGACGACGGGAACCGATGGCTACACCTTC
j_call: TRBJ2-1; d_call: TRBD2; v_call: TRBV12-3/TRBV12-4; clone_size: NA; cdr3_aa: CASRGSGSGDYNEQFF; cdr3_nt: TGTGCCAGCAGGGGTAGCGGGAGCGGGGACTACAATGAGCAGTTCTTC
j_call: TRBJ2-2; d_call: NA; v_call: TRBV19; clone_size: NA; cdr3_aa: CASSVKGSRNTGELFF; cdr3_nt: TGTGCCAGTAGCGTTAAGGGTTCCCGCAACACCGGGGAGCTGTTTTTT
j_call: TRBJ2-4; d_call: TRBD2; v_call: TRBV29-1; clone_size: NA; cdr3_aa: CSVAAGGLGELAKNIQYF; cdr3_nt: TGCAGCGTCGCGGCGGGGGGACTGGGTGAACTAGCCAAAAACATTCAGTACTTC